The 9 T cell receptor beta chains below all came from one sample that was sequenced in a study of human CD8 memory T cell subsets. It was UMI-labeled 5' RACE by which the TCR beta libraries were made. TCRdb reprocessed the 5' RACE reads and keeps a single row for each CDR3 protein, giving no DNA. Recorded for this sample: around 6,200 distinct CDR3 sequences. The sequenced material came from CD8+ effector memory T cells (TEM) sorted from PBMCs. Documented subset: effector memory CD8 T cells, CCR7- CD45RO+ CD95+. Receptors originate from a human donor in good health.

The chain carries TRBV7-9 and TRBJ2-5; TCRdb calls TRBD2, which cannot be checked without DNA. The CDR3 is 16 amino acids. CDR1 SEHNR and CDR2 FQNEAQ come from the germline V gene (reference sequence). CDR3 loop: CASSLGRGWDQETQYF.

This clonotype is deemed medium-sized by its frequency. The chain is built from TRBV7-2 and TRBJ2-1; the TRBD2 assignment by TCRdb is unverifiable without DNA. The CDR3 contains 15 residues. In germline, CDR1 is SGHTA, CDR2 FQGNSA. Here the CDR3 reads CASSLVAGGPDEQFF.

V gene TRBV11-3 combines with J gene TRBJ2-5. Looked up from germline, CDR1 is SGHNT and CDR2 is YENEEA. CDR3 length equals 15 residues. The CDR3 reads CASSLDHSSRETQYF.

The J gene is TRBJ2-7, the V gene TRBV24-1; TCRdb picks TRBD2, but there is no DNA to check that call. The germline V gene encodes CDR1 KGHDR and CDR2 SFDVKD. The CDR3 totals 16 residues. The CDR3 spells CATSGGTSFTLYEQYF.

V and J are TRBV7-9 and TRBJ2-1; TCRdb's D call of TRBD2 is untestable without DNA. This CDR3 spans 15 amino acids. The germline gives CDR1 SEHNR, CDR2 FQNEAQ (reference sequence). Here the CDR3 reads CASSQTGRGYNEQFF.

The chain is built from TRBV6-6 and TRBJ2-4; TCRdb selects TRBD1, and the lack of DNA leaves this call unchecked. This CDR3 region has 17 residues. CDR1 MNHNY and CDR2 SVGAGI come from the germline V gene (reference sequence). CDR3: CASSSSRYEGAKNIQYF.

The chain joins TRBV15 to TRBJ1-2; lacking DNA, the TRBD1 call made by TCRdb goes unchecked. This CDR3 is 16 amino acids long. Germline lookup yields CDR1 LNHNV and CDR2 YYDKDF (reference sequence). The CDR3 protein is CATSRDGGQGYYGYTF.

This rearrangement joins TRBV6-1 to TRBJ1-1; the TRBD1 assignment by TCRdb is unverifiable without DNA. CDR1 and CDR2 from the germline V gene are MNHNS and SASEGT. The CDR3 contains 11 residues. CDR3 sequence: CASSYRDNAFF.

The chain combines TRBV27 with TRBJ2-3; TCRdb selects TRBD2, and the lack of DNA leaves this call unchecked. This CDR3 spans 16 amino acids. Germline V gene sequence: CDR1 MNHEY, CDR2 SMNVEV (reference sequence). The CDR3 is CASSPPSRGGRNTQYF.